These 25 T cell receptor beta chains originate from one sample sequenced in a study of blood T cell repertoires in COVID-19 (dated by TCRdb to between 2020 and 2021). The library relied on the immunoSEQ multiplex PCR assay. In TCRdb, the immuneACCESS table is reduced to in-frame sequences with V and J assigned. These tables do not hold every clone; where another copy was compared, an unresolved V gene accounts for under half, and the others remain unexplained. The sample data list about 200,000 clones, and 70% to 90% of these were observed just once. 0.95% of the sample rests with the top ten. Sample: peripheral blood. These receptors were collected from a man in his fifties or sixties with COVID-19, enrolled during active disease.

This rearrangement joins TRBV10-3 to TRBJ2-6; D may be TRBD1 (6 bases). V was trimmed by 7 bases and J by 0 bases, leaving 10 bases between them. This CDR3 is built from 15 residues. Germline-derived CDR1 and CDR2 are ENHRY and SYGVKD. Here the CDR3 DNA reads TGTGCCATCATGGACAGCTACTCTGGGGCCAACGTCCTGACTTTC. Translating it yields CAIMDSYSGANVLTF.

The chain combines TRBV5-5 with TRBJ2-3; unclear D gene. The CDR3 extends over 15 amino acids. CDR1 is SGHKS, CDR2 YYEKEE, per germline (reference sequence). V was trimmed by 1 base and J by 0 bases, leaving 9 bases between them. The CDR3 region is CASSLRGTSTDTQYF. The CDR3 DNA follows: TGTGCCAGCAGCTTGCGAGGAACTAGCACAGATACGCAGTATTTT.

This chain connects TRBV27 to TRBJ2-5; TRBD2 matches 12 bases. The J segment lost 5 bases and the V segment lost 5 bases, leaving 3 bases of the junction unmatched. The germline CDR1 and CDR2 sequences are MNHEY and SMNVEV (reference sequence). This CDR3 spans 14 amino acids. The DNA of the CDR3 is TGTGCCAGCAGTCTAGCGGGAGGGCGGGAGACCCAGTACTTC. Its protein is CASSLAGGRETQYF.

CDR3 residues: CASSFVLAGGARTGELFF. The CDR3, as DNA: TGTGCCAGCAGCTTTGTACTAGCGGGAGGGGCGAGGACCGGGGAGCTGTTTTTT. This chain joins TRBV5-4 and TRBJ2-2; TRBD2 agrees at 13 bases. CDR3 length: 18 amino acids. The V gene's germline CDR1 is SGHNT and CDR2 YYREEE (reference sequence). The V segment lost 2 bases and the J segment 5 bases; nucleotides outside the gene matches: 9.

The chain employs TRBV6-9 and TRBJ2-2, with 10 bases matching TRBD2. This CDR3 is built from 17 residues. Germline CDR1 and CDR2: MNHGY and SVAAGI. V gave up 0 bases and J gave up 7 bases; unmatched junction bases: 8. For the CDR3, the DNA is TGTGCCAGCAGTTATTCGAAGCTAGCGGGAGTGGACGGGGAGCTGTTTTTT. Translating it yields CASSYSKLAGVDGELFF.

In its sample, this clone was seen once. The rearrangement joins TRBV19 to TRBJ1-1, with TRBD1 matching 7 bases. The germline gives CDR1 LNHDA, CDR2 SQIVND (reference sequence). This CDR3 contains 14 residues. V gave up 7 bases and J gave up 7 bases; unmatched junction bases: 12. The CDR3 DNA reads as TGTGCCAGTAAGACAGGGTTGACCTCGTTTGAAGCTTTCTTT. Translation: CASKTGLTSFEAFF. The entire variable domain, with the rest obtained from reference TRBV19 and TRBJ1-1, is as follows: DGGITQSPKYLFRKEGQNVTLSCEQNLNHDAMYWYRQDPGQGLRLIYYSQIVNDFQKGDIAEGYSVSREKKESFPLTVTSAQKNPTAFYLCASKTGLTSFEAFFGQGTRLTVV.

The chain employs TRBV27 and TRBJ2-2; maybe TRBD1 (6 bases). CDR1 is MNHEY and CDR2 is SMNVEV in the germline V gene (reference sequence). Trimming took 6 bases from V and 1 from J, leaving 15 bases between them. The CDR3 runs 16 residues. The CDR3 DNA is TGTGCCAGCAGGCCTCAAAGGGGGATGAACACCGGGGAGCTGTTTTTT. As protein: CASRPQRGMNTGELFF.

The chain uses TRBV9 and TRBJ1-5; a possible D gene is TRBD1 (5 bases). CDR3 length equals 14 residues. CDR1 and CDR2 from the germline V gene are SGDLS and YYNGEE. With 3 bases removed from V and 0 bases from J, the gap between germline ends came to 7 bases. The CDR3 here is CASSGGGSNQPQHF. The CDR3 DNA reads TGTGCCAGCAGCGGGGGGGGTAGCAATCAGCCCCAGCATTTT.

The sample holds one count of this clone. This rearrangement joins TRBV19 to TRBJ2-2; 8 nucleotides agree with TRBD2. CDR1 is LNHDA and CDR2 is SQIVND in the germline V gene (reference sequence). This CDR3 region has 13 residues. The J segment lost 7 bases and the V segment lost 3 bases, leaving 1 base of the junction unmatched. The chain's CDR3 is CASSMGLGGELFF. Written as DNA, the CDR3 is TGTGCCAGTAGTATGGGACTAGGCGGGGAGCTGTTTTTT.

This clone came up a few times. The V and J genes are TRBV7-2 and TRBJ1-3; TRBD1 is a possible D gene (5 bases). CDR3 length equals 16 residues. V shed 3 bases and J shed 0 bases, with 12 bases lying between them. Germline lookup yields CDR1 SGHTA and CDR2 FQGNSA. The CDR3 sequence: CASSFPGVYSGNTIYF. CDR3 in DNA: TGTGCCAGCAGCTTTCCGGGGGTTTACTCTGGAAACACCATATATTTT.

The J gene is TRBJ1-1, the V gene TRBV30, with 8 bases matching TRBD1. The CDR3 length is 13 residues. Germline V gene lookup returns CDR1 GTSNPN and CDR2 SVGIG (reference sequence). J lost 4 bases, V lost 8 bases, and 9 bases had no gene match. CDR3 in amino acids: CAGSRGPVTEAFF. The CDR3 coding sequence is TGTGCCGGATCCAGGGGGCCGGTCACTGAAGCTTTCTTT.

The CDR3 spells CASSMYAGGRYNEQFF. CDR3 DNA sequence: TGTGCCAGTAGTATGTACGCGGGAGGGCGATACAATGAGCAGTTCTTC. V usage is TRBV19 and J usage is TRBJ2-1; 9 positions match TRBD2. Germline values: CDR1 LNHDA, CDR2 SQIVND (reference sequence). V lost 3 bases and J lost 4; bases outside the gene matches: 7. There are 16 residues in the CDR3. The whole variable domain, remainder taken from reference TRBV19 and TRBJ2-1, is DGGITQSPKYLFRKEGQNVTLSCEQNLNHDAMYWYRQDPGQGLRLIYYSQIVNDFQKGDIAEGYSVSREKKESFPLTVTSAQKNPTAFYLCASSMYAGGRYNEQFFGPGTRLTVL.

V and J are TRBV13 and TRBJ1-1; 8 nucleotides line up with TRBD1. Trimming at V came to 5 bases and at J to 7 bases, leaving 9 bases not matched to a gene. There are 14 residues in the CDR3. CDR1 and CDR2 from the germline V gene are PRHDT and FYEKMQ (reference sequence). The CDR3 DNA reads TGTGCCAGCAGCCGAATAGACAGGGGAGGTGAAGCTTTCTTT. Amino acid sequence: CASSRIDRGGEAFF.

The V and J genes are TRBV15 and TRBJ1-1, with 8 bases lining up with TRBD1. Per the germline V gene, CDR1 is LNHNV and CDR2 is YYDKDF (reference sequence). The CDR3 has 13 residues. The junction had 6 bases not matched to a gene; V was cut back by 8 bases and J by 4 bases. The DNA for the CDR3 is TGTGCCACCGGAGGACAGGGTGGCACTGAAGCTTTCTTT. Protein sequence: CATGGQGGTEAFF.

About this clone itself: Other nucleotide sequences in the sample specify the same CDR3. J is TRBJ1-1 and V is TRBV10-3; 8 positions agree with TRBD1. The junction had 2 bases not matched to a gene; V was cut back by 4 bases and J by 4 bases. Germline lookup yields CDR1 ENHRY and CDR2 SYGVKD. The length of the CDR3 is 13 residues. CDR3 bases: TGTGCCATCAGTGGGACAGGGACCACTGAAGCTTTCTTT. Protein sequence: CAISGTGTTEAFF.

CDR3 amino acids: CASGTSEQFF. DNA for the CDR3: TGTGCTTCTGGGACTTCTGAGCAGTTCTTC. The J gene is TRBJ2-1, the V gene TRBV27; D perhaps matches TRBD2 (6 bases). The CDR3 totals 10 residues. The germline CDR1 and CDR2 sequences are MNHEY and SMNVEV (reference sequence).

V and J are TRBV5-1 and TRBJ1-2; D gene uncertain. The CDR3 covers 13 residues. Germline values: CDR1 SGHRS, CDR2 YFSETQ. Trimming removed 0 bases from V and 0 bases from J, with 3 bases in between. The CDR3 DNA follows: TGCGCCAGCAGCTTGGCTGCTAACTATGGCTACACCTTC. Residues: CASSLAANYGYTF.

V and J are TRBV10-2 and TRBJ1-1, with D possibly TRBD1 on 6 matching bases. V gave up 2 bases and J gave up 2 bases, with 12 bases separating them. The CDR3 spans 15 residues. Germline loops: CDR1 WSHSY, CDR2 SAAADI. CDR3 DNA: TGCGCCAGCAGTGAGCTCCGACAGGTTAACACTGAAGCTTTCTTT. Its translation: CASSELRQVNTEAFF.

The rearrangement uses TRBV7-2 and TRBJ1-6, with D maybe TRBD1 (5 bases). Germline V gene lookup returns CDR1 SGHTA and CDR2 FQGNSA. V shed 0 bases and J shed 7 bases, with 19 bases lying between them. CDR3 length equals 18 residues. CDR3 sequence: CASSLAPTGGTYNSPLHF. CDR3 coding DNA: TGTGCCAGCAGCTTAGCGCCGACCGGTGGGACTTACAATTCACCCCTCCACTTT.

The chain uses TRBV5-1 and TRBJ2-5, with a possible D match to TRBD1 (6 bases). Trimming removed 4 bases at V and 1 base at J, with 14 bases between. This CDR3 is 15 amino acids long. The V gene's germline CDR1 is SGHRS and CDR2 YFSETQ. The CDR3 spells CASSPGAGPQETQYF. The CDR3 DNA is TGCGCCAGCAGCCCAGGGGCAGGGCCCCAAGAGACCCAGTACTTC.

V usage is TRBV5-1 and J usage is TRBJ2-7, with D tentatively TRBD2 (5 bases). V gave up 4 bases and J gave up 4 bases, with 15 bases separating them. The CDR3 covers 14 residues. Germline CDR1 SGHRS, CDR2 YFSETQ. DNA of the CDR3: TGCGCCAGCAGCCTCCGGGTCGGGATGTACGAGCAGTACTTC. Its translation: CASSLRVGMYEQYF. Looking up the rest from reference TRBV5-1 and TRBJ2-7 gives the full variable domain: KAGVTQTPRYLIKTRGQQVTLSCSPISGHRSVSWYQQTPGQGLQFLFEYFSETQRNKGNFPGRFSGRQFSNSRSEMNVSTLELGDSALYLCASSLRVGMYEQYFGPGTRLTVT.

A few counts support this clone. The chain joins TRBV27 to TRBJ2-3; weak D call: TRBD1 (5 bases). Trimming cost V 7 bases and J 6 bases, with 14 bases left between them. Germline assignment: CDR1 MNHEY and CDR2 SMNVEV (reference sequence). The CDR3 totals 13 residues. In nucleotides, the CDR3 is TGTGCCAGCACTCCGACCTCAGGGGATACGCAGTATTTT. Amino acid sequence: CASTPTSGDTQYF.

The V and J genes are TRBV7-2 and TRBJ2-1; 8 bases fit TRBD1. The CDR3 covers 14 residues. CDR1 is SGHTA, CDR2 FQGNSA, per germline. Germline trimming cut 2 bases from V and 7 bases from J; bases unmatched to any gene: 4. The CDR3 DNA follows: TGTGCCAGCAGCTTAAGGACAGGGACGAATGAGCAGTTCTTC. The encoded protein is CASSLRTGTNEQFF.

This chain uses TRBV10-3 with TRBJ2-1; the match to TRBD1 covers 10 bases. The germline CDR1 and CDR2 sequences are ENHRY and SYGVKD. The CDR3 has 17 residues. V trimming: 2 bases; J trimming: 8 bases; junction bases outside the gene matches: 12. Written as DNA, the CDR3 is TGTGCCATCAGTGAGACCAATACGGACAGGGGGGTCGATGAGCAGTTCTTC. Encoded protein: CAISETNTDRGVDEQFF.

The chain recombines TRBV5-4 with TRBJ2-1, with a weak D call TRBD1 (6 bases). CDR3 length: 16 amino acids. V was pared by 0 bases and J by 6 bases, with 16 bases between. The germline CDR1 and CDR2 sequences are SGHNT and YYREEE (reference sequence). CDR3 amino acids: CASSLAAGATGNEQFF. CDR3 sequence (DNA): TGTGCCAGCAGCTTGGCCGCAGGGGCCACGGGCAATGAGCAGTTCTTC. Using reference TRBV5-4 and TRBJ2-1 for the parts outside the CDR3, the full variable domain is ETGVTQSPTHLIKTRGQQVTLRCSSQSGHNTVSWYQQALGQGPQFIFQYYREEENGRGNFPPRFSGLQFPNYSSELNVNALELDDSALYLCASSLAAGATGNEQFFGPGTRLTVL.